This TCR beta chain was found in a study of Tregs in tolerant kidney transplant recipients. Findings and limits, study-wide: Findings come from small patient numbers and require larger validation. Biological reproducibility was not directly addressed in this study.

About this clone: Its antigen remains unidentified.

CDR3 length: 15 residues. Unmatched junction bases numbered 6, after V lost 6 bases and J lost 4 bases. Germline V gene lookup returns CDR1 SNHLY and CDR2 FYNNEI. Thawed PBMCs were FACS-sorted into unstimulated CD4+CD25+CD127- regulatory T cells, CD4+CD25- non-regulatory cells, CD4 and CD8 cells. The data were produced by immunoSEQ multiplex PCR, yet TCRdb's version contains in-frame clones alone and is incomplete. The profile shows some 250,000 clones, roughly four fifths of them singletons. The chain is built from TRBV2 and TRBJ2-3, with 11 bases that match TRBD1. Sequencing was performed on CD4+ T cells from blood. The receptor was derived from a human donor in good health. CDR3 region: CASSRDRGSADTQYF. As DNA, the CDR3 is TGTGCCAGCAGCCGGGACAGGGGGTCTGCAGATACGCAGTATTTT.